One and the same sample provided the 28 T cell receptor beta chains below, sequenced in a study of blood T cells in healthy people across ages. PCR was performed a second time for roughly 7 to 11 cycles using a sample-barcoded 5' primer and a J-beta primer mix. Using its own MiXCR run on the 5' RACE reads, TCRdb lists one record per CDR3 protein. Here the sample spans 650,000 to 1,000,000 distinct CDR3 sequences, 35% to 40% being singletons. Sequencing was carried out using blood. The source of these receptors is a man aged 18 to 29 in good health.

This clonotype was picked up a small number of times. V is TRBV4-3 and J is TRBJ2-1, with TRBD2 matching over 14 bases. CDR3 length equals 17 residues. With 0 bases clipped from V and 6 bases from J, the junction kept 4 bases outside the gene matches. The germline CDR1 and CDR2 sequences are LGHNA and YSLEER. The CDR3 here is CASSQDRGTSGGNEQFF. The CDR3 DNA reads TGCGCCAGCAGCCAAGATCGGGGGACTAGCGGGGGCAATGAGCAGTTCTTC.

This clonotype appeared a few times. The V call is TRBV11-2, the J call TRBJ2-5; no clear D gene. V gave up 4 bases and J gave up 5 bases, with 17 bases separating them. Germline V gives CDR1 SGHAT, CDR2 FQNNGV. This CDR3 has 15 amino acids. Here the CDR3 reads CASSSKAPPSETQYF. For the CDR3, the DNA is TGTGCCAGCAGCTCCAAGGCCCCACCAAGCGAGACCCAGTACTTC.

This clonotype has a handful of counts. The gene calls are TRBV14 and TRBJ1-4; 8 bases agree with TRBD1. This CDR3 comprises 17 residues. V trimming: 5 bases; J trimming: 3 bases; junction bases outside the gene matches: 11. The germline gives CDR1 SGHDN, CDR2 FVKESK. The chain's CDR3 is CASSFRTGREANEKLFF. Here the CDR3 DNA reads TGTGCCAGCAGCTTCCGGACAGGGAGAGAGGCTAATGAAAAACTGTTTTTT.

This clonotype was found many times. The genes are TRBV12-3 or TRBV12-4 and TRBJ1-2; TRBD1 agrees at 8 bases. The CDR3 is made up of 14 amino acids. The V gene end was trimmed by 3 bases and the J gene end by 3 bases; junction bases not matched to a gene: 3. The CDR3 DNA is TGTGCCAGCAGTTTGGCAGGGGGCTACTATGGCTACACCTTC. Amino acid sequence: CASSLAGGYYGYTF.

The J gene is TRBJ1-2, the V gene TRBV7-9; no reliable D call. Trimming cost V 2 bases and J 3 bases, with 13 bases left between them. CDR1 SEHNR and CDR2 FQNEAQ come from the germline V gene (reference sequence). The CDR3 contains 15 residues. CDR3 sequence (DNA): TGTGCCAGCAGCTTAATTGGCAGTGTAGACTATGGCTACACCTTC. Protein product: CASSLIGSVDYGYTF. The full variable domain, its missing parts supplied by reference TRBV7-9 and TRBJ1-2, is DTGVSQNPRHKITKRGQNVTFRCDPISEHNRLYWYRQTLGQGPEFLTYFQNEAQLEKSRLLSDRFSAERPKGSFSTLEIQRTEQGDSAMYLCASSLIGSVDYGYTFGSGTRLTVV.

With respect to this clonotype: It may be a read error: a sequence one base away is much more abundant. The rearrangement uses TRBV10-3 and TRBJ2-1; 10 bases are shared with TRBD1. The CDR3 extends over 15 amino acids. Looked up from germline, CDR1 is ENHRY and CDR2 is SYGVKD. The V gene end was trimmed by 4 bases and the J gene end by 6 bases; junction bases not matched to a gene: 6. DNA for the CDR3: TGTGCCATCAGTGGGACAGGGGGGACCTGCAATGAGCAGTTCTTC. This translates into CAISGTGGTCNEQFF.

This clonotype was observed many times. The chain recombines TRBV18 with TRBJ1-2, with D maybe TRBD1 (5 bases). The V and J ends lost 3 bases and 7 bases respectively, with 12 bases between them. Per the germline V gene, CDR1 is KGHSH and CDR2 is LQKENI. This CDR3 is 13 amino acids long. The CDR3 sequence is CASSPGRVGGYTF. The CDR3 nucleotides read TGTGCCAGCTCACCCGGCAGGGTCGGTGGCTACACCTTC.

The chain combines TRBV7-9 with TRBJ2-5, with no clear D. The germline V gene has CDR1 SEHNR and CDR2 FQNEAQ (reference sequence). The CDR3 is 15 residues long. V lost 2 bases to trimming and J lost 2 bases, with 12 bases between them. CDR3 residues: CASSLPKVLQETQYF. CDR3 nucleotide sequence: TGTGCCAGCAGCTTACCTAAGGTCTTACAAGAGACCCAGTACTTC.

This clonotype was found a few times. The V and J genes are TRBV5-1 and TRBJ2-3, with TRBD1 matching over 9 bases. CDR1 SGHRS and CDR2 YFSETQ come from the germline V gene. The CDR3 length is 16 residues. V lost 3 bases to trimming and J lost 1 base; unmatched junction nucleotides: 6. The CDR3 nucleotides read TGCGCCAGCAGCTCGCCGGGACAGGGACGCACAGATACGCAGTATTTT. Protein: CASSSPGQGRTDTQYF.

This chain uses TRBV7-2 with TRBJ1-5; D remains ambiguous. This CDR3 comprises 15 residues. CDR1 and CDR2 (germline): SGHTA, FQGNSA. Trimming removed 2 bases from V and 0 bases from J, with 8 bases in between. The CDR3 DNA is TGTGCCAGCAGCTTACAGAGACTTAGCAATCAGCCCCAGCATTTT. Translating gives CASSLQRLSNQPQHF. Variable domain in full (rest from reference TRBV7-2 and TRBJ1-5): GAGVSQSPSNKVTEKGKDVELRCDPISGHTALYWYRQSLGQGLEFLIYFQGNSAPDKSGLPSDRFSAERTGGSVSTLTIQRTQQEDSAVYLCASSLQRLSNQPQHFGDGTRLSIL.

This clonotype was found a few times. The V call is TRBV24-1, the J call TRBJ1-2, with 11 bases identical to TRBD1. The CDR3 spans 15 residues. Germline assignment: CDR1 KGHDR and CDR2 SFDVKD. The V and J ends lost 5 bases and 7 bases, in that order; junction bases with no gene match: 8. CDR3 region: CATSAGGQGERGYTF. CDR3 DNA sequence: TGTGCCACCAGTGCCGGGGGACAGGGGGAACGTGGCTACACCTTC.

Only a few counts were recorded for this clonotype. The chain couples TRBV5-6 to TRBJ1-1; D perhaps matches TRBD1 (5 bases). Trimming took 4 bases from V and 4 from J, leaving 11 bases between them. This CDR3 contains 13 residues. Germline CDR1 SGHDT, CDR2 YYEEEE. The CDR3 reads CASSRDRITEAFF. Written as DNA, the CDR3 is TGTGCCAGCAGCCGCGACAGAATCACTGAAGCTTTCTTT.

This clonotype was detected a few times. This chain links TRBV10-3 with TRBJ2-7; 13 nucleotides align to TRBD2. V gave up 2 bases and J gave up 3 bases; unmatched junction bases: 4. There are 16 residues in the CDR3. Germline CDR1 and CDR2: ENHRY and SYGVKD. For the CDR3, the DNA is TGTGCCATCAGTGAGGGACTAGCGGGAGTAAACTACGAGCAGTACTTC. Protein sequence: CAISEGLAGVNYEQYF.

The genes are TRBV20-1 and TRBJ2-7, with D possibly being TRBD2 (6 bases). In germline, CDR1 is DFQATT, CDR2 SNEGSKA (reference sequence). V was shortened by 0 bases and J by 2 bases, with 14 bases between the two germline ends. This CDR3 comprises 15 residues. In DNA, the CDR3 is TGCAGTGCTAGAGATACCAGCGGGTTCGCCTACGAGCAGTACTTC. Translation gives CSARDTSGFAYEQYF.

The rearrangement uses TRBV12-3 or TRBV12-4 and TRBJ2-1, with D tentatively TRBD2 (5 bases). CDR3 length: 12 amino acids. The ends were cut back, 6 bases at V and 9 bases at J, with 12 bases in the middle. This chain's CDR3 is CASSSGNSEQFF. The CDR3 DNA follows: TGTGCCAGCAGCTCCGGGAACAGTGAGCAGTTCTTC.

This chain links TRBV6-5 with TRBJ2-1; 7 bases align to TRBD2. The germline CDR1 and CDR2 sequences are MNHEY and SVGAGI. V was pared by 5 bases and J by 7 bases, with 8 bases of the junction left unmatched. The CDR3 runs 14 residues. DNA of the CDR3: TGTGCCAGCAGTGACGGGGCCGGGGGGAATGAGCAGTTCTTC. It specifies CASSDGAGGNEQFF.

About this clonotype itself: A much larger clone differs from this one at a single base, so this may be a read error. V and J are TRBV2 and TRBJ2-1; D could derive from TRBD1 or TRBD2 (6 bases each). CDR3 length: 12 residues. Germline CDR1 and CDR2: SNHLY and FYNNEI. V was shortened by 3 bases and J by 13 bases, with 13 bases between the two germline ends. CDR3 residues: CASSEGGETQFF. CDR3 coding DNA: TGTGCCAGCAGTGAGGGGGGCGAGACCCAGTTCTTC. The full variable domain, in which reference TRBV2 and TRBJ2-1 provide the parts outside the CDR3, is EPEVTQTPSHQVTQMGQEVILRCVPISNHLYFYWYRQILGQKVEFLVSFYNNEISEKSEIFDDQFSVERPDGSNFTLKIRSTKLEDSAMYFCASSEGGETQFFGPGTRLTVL.

This CDR3 reads CASSLPWGQGSYNEQFF. In DNA form, the CDR3 reads TGCGCCAGCAGCCTTCCTTGGGGACAGGGATCCTACAATGAGCAGTTCTTC. V gene TRBV5-1 combines with J gene TRBJ2-1, with 9 bases that match TRBD1. Germline CDR1 and CDR2: SGHRS and YFSETQ. Trimming at V came to 4 bases and at J to 1 base, leaving 9 bases not matched to a gene. This CDR3 comprises 17 residues. Combining the CDR3 with reference TRBV5-1 and TRBJ2-1 gives the whole variable domain KAGVTQTPRYLIKTRGQQVTLSCSPISGHRSVSWYQQTPGQGLQFLFEYFSETQRNKGNFPGRFSGRQFSNSRSEMNVSTLELGDSALYLCASSLPWGQGSYNEQFFGPGTRLTVL.

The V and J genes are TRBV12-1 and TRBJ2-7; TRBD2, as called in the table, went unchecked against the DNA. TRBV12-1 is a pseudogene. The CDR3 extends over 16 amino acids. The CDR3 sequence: CASSFAGAGGPNEQYF. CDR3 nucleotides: TGTGCCAGCAGCTTTGCGGGAGCGGGGGGGCCCAATGAGCAGTACTTC.

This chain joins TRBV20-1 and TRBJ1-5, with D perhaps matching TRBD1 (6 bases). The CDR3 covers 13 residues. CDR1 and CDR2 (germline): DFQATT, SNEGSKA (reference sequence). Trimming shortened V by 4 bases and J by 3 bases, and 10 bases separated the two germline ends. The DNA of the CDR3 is TGCAGTGCTAAGGAGGGGGTCAATCAGCCCCAGCATTTT. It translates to CSAKEGVNQPQHF.

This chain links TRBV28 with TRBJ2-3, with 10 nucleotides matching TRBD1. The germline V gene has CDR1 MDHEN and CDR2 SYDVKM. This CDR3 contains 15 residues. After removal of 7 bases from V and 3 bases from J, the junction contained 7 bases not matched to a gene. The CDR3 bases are TGTGCCAGCACCGAGACAGGGGGCGCGACAGATACGCAGTATTTT. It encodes CASTETGGATDTQYF.

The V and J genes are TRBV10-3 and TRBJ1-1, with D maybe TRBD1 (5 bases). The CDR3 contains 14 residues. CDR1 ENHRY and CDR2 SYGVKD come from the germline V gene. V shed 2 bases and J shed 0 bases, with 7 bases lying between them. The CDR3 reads CAISEGALNTEAFF. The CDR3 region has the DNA TGTGCCATCAGTGAGGGGGCTTTGAACACTGAAGCTTTCTTT.

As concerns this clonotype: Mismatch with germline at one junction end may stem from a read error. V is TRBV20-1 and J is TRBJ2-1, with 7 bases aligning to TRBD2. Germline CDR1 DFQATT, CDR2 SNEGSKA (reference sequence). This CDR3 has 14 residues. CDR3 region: CGAGPPGGYNEQFF. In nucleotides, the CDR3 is TGCGGTGCTGGACCCCCGGGGGGCTACAATGAGCAGTTCTTC.

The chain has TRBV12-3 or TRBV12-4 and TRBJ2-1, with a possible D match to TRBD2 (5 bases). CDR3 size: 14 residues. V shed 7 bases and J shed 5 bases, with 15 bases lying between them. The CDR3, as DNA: TGTGCCAGCAATCTTGGCCTAGCCGACAATGAGCAGTTCTTC. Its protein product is CASNLGLADNEQFF.

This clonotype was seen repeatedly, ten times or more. The CDR3: CASSLGTGKDYGYTF. DNA of the CDR3: TGTGCCAGCAGTCTTGGGACAGGGAAAGATTATGGCTACACCTTC. The rearrangement joins TRBV12-3 or TRBV12-4 to TRBJ1-2, with TRBD1 matching 9 bases. V shed 5 bases and J 5 bases; nucleotides not matched to a gene: 9. This CDR3 spans 15 amino acids.

The CDR3 DNA reads TGTGCCAGCAGCTCCCTGGGGAGACAGGATGGCGAAAAACTGTTTTTT. This gives the protein CASSSLGRQDGEKLFF. The chain combines TRBV7-9 with TRBJ1-4; a possible D gene is TRBD1 (6 bases). This CDR3 spans 16 amino acids. The V end lost 4 bases, the J end lost 8 bases, and 20 bases lay between the germline ends. Per germline, CDR1 SEHNR and CDR2 FQNEAQ (reference sequence).

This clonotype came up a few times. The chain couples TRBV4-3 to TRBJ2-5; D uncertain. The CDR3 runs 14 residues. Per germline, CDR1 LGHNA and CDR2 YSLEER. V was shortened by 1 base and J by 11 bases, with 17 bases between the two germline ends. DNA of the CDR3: TGCGCCAGCAGCCAAGGTCCGAACGGCGATGAGCAGTACTTC. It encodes CASSQGPNGDEQYF.

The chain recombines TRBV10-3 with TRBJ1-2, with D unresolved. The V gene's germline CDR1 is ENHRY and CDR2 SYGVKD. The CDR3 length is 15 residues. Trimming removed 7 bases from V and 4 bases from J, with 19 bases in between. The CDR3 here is CAINSGESGPYGYTF. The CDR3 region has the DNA TGTGCCATCAACAGCGGGGAGTCCGGCCCCTATGGCTACACCTTC.